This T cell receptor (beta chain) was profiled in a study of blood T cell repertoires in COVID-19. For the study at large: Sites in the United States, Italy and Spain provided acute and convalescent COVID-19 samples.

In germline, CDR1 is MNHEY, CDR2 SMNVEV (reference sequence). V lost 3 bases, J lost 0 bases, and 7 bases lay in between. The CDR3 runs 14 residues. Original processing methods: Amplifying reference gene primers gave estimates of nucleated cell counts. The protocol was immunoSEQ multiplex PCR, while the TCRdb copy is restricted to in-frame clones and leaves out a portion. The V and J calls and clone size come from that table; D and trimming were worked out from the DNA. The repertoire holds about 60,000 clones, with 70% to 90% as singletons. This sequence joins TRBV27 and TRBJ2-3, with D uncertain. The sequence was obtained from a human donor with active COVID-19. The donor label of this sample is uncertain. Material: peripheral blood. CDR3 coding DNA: TGTGCCAGCAGTTTTACCACTAGCACAGATACGCAGTATTTT. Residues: CASSFTTSTDTQYF.